These T cell receptor beta chains were read from a single sample in a study of regulatory T cells in long-lasting Graves disease. TCRdb re-called the multiplex PCR reads with MiXCR, one entry per CDR3 protein. Here the sample spans roughly 400,000 distinct CDR3 sequences, less than 25% being singletons. This sample comprised peripheral blood mononuclear cells (PBMCs), obtained when the disease was refractory, from a patient treated with antithyroid drugs. Receptors were obtained from a female donor with Graves disease. CDR3s include the opening cysteine and the closing phenylalanine or tryptophan. A D gene is named only where the DNA matches it firmly. Size values are once, few and many counts, or a class for expanded clones, and some rows have none.

clone_size j_call v_call d_call cdr3_aa cdr3_nt
once TRBJ1-1 TRBV5-6 . CASEASEQLLEAFF TGTGCCAGCGAAGCTTCCGAACAACTACTTGAAGCTTTCTTT
few TRBJ2-2 TRBV7-2 . CASSKRERGSNTGELFF TGTGCCAGCAGTAAAAGGGAGAGGGGCTCGAACACCGGGGAGCTGTTTTTT
few TRBJ1-5 TRBV25-1 TRBD1 CASSEYKLGDRSISNQPQHF TGTGCCAGCAGTGAATATAAGTTGGGGGACAGGTCTATTAGCAATCAGCCCCAGCATTTT
many TRBJ1-1 TRBV28 . CASSFPANTEAFF TGTGCCAGCAGCTTCCCCGCCAACACTGAAGCTTTCTTT
few TRBJ2-2 TRBV7-9 TRBD2 CASSVETSGRIGELFF TGTGCCAGCAGCGTAGAGACTAGCGGGAGGATCGGGGAGCTGTTTTTT
few TRBJ2-7 TRBV20-1 . CSARGPTQVGEYF TGCAGTGCTAGAGGCCCCACACAGGTTGGGGAGTACTTC
. TRBJ1-3 TRBV25-1 . CASSDDQVTGNTIYF TGTGCCAGCAGTGATGATCAGGTTACTGGAAACACCATATATTTT
. TRBJ1-2 TRBV10-3 . CAIQNQGFNYGYTF TGTGCCATACAAAATCAGGGGTTTAACTATGGCTACACCTTC
. TRBJ2-7 TRBV10-3 TRBD2 CAISLAGGPKEQYF TGTGCCATCAGTTTAGCGGGAGGGCCCAAAGAGCAGTACTTC
. TRBJ2-2 TRBV28 TRBD2 CASSRSGSSSTGELFF TGTGCCAGCAGTCGTAGCGGGAGTTCGTCCACCGGGGAGCTGTTTTTT
. TRBJ2-2 TRBV7-6 . CASSLPVGTGELFF TGTGCCAGCAGCTTACCGGTCGGCACCGGGGAGCTGTTTTTT
many TRBJ1-1 TRBV7-2 . CASSEGHRLEAFF TGTGCCAGCAGCGAAGGACATAGACTGGAAGCTTTCTTT
many TRBJ1-2 TRBV6-1 . CASSGHDGYTF TGTGCCAGCAGCGGACACGATGGCTACACCTTC
. TRBJ2-6 TRBV7-3 . CASSSPNSVGLANVLTF TGTGCCAGCAGCTCTCCGAACTCGGTTGGTTTGGCCAACGTCCTGACTTTC
. TRBJ2-1 TRBV28 . CASRPPQGTSSYNEQFF TGTGCCAGCAGACCGCCACAGGGGACTAGCTCCTACAATGAGCAGTTCTTC
. TRBJ2-1 TRBV20-1 TRBD2 CSVGTTYNEQFF TGCAGTGTGGGGACTACCTACAATGAGCAGTTCTTC
. TRBJ2-2 TRBV9 . CASSVSVHAGELFF TGTGCCAGCAGCGTATCAGTTCACGCCGGGGAGCTGTTTTTT
. TRBJ1-4 TRBV20-1 . CSARTGNGEKLFF TGCAGTGCTAGAACGGGAAACGGTGAAAAACTGTTTTTT
few TRBJ2-2 TRBV30 . CAWSVTFAGELFF TGTGCCTGGAGTGTAACCTTCGCCGGGGAGCTGTTTTTT
few TRBJ1-4 TRBV4-1 . CASSQERGEKLFF TGCGCCAGCAGCCAAGAAAGGGGTGAAAAACTGTTTTTT
few TRBJ1-5 TRBV19 . CASSTGPGGPNQHF TGTGCCAGTAGTACCGGACCCGGGGGGCCTAACCAGCATTTT
. TRBJ2-5 TRBV11-2 TRBD1 CASRAGGAGETQYF TGTGCCAGCAGGGCAGGGGGCGCAGGGGAGACCCAGTACTTC
. TRBJ1-5 TRBV20-1 . CSARTGGGLTQHF TGCAGTGCTAGAACCGGCGGGGGTTTGACCCAGCATTTT
. TRBJ1-2 TRBV12-5 TRBD1 CASGAGTGDNYGYTF TGTGCTAGTGGGGCGGGGACAGGAGATAACTATGGCTACACCTTC
many TRBJ1-1 TRBV3-1 . CASSQEGAITEAFF TGTGCCAGCAGCCAAGAGGGGGCTATCACTGAAGCTTTCTTT
many TRBJ2-7 TRBV6-5 TRBD1 CASSYPGQSSYEQYF TGTGCCAGCAGTTATCCGGGACAGAGCTCCTACGAGCAGTACTTC
many TRBJ1-2 TRBV12-3/TRBV12-4 . CASSRTINYGYTF TGTGCCAGCAGCCGGACAATTAACTATGGCTACACCTTC
few TRBJ1-1 TRBV19 TRBD1 CASSLTGGLDTEAFF TGTGCCAGTAGCCTCACAGGGGGTTTGGACACTGAAGCTTTCTTT
. TRBJ1-1 TRBV3-1 . CASSQGEYTEAFF TGTGCCAGCAGCCAAGGGGAGTACACTGAAGCTTTCTTT
. TRBJ1-1 TRBV30 . CAWSDFQGQAFF TGTGCCTGGAGTGATTTCCAGGGGCAAGCTTTCTTT
. TRBJ2-3 TRBV24-1 . CATSGVLTTDTQYF TGTGCCACCAGTGGGGTCCTTACGACAGATACGCAGTATTTT
. TRBJ1-5 TRBV7-2 TRBD1 CASSWGQGGNQPQHF TGTGCCAGCAGCTGGGGACAGGGGGGGAATCAGCCCCAGCATTTT
few TRBJ2-6 TRBV28 . CASSFSGSGANVLTF TGTGCCAGCAGTTTCTCTGGCTCTGGGGCCAACGTCCTGACTTTC
many TRBJ2-7 TRBV11-2 . CASSYTQEYEQYF TGTGCCAGCAGCTACACACAGGAATACGAGCAGTACTTC
few TRBJ2-3 TRBV7-2 TRBD2 CASSLGGRASPDTQYF TGTGCCAGCAGCTTAGGCGGGAGGGCTTCCCCAGATACGCAGTATTTT
few TRBJ1-2 TRBV20-1 . CSARYREDYGYTF TGCAGTGCTAGATACAGGGAGGACTATGGCTACACCTTC
. TRBJ1-3 TRBV28 TRBD1 CACRPPEGQVGNTIYF TGTGCCTGCAGGCCCCCGGAGGGACAGGTTGGAAACACCATATATTTT
many TRBJ1-6 TRBV6-5 . CASSFRPGHLAGHSPLHF TGTGCCAGCAGTTTCCGCCCGGGACACCTCGCCGGGCATTCACCCCTCCACTTT
. TRBJ2-5 TRBV4-2 . CTSSPGLSTTNQETQYF TGTACCAGCAGCCCGGGACTTTCAACAACAAACCAAGAGACCCAGTACTTC
many TRBJ2-7 TRBV7-8 . CASSPGVEQYF TGTGCCAGCAGCCCAGGGGTCGAGCAGTACTTC
. TRBJ2-5 TRBV7-2 TRBD2 CACSEGVLAGPQETQYF TGTGCCTGCAGCGAAGGTGTACTAGCGGGACCCCAAGAGACCCAGTACTTC
few TRBJ2-2 TRBV24-1 . CATSAAGQTGELFF TGTGCCACCAGTGCGGCAGGGCAGACCGGGGAGCTGTTTTTT
. TRBJ2-3 TRBV7-2 TRBD1 CASSPLRDRVPPDTQYF TGTGCCAGCAGCCCCCTTAGGGACAGGGTCCCCCCAGATACGCAGTATTTT
once TRBJ2-7 TRBV9 . CASSAGLTTYEQYF TGTGCCAGCAGCGCCGGACTAACCACCTACGAGCAGTACTTC
few TRBJ2-5 TRBV14 . CASSQHKQETQYF TGTGCCAGCAGCCAACATAAGCAAGAGACCCAGTACTTC
many TRBJ2-7 TRBV7-2 . CASSLLRSKGVQYF TGTGCCAGCAGCTTACTAAGGTCGAAGGGCGTGCAGTACTTC
many TRBJ1-4 TRBV5-1 TRBD1 CASSRRQGEKLFF TGCGCCAGCAGCCGCCGACAGGGAGAAAAACTGTTTTTT
few TRBJ1-2 TRBV6-1 . CATTDQVYGYTF TGTGCCACCACGGACCAAGTATATGGCTACACCTTC
many TRBJ2-7 TRBV2 . CASVLEGPYEQYF TGTGCCAGCGTCTTGGAGGGTCCCTACGAGCAGTACTTC
. TRBJ2-6 TRBV20-1 . CSAPTGYSGANVLTF TGCAGTGCTCCGACAGGTTACTCTGGGGCCAACGTCCTGACTTTC
many TRBJ1-5 TRBV6-1 . CASSEDLTEYQPQHF TGTGCCAGCAGTGAAGATTTGACAGAATATCAGCCCCAGCATTTT
many TRBJ2-5 TRBV11-2 TRBD2 CASSLDIASGRAAETQYF TGTGCCAGCAGCTTAGATATCGCTAGCGGGAGGGCCGCGGAGACCCAGTACTTC
once TRBJ2-1 TRBV20-1 TRBD2 CSARLAGETYNEQFF TGCAGTGCTAGGTTAGCGGGGGAAACCTACAATGAGCAGTTCTTC
many TRBJ2-7 TRBV28 . CASSLVFGLIYEQYF TGTGCCAGCAGTTTAGTCTTTGGACTAATCTACGAGCAGTACTTC
few TRBJ2-7 TRBV6-1 . CASSPPDGARAF TGTGCCAGCAGTCCCCCGGACGGGGCGAGGGCCTTC
many TRBJ1-4 TRBV5-1 TRBD1 CASSVTGDGEKLFF TGCGCCAGCAGCGTTACAGGGGACGGGGAAAAACTGTTTTTT
. TRBJ1-2 TRBV12-3/TRBV12-4 . CASSLVQGFGYTF TGTGCCAGCAGTTTAGTGCAGGGTTTTGGCTACACCTTC